One and the same sample provided the 3 T cell receptor beta chains below, sequenced in a study of cytomegalovirus exposure and HLA in healthy donors. Produced via immunoSEQ multiplex PCR; TCRdb's table is partial and in-frame only. Of roughly 200,000 clones in the sample, about 81% were seen once. Sequenced sample: PBMCs. The receptors originated from a woman aged 30 to 39 in good health and CMV-seronegative.

The chain combines TRBV28 with TRBJ2-1; 9 bases match TRBD2. This CDR3 is built from 14 residues. Unmatched junction bases numbered 7, after V lost 9 bases and J lost 4 bases. Germline V gives CDR1 MDHEN, CDR2 SYDVKM. The DNA for the CDR3 is TGTGCCAGTCTATCTAGCGGGGAGTACAATGAGCAGTTCTTC. This gives the protein CASLSSGEYNEQFF.

This chain links TRBV13 with TRBJ2-3; maybe TRBD1 (6 bases). There are 11 residues in the CDR3. With 7 bases removed from V and 7 bases from J, the gap between germline ends came to 9 bases. Germline V gives CDR1 PRHDT, CDR2 FYEKMQ (reference sequence). CDR3 region: CASNQGYTQYF. The CDR3, as DNA: TGTGCCAGCAACCAGGGGTATACGCAGTATTTT. Combining the CDR3 with reference TRBV13 and TRBJ2-3 gives the whole variable domain AAGVIQSPRHLIKEKRETATLKCYPIPRHDTVYWYQQGPGQDPQFLISFYEKMQSDKGSIPDRFSAQQFSDYHSELNMSSLELGDSALYFCASNQGYTQYFGPGTRLTVL.

The chain has TRBV5-4 and TRBJ1-1, with a tentative D call TRBD1 (6 bases). V lost 3 bases and J 3 bases, leaving 21 bases between the germline ends. This CDR3 contains 17 residues. CDR1 and CDR2 (germline): SGHNT, YYREEE (reference sequence). CDR3 sequence (DNA): TGTGCCAGCAGCTCGACCAGGGGACATCCCCGGGACACTGAAGCTTTCTTT. Its protein product is CASSSTRGHPRDTEAFF.